This entry lists 27 T cell receptor beta chains sequenced from one sample in a study of CD8 T cells in ankylosing spondylitis. TCRdb fed the 5' RACE reads into MiXCR, producing one record per CDR3 protein. The data show roughly 150,000 distinct CDR3 sequences, under 35% seen once. The material sequenced was synovial fluid, either unsorted or a sorted T cell fraction (not recorded which). The receptor source for this set is a male donor with ankylosing spondylitis.

CDR3 sequence: CASSIDLRGHGEQYF. The CDR3 region has the DNA TGTGCCAGTAGTATAGACCTCAGGGGGCACGGCGAGCAGTACTTC. The V and J genes are TRBV19 and TRBJ2-7, with 8 bases aligning to TRBD1. The CDR3 length is 15 residues. Germline CDR1 LNHDA, CDR2 SQIVND (reference sequence). With V trimmed by 0 bases and J by 6 bases, 7 bases remained unmatched.

The J gene is TRBJ1-1, the V gene TRBV20-1, with a weak D call TRBD1 (5 bases). Trimming took 2 bases from V and 6 from J, leaving 13 bases between them. Germline V gene data show CDR1 as DFQATT and CDR2 as SNEGSKA (reference sequence). The CDR3 is 13 amino acids. CDR3 nucleotide sequence: TGCAGTGCTAGACTCCCGGGGGGGTCTGAAGCTTTCTTT. Translated, it gives CSARLPGGSEAFF.

This clonotype was seen at least ten times. The rearrangement links TRBV6-1 to TRBJ1-2; tentative D call: TRBD1 (6 bases). With 5 bases removed from V and 2 bases from J, the gap between germline ends came to 15 bases. The CDR3 has 15 amino acids. Germline-derived CDR1 and CDR2 are MNHNS and SASEGT. In DNA, the CDR3 is TGTGCCAGCAGTACGAGCAGGGGCTTCAACTATGGCTACACCTTC. Encoded protein: CASSTSRGFNYGYTF.

This clonotype showed up just a few times. The genes are TRBV18 and TRBJ2-1; 11 bases line up with TRBD1. V dropped 3 bases and J dropped 9; count of bases not matched to a gene: 4. Looked up from germline, CDR1 is KGHSH and CDR2 is LQKENI. CDR3 size: 14 residues. CDR3 DNA: TGTGCCAGCTCACCCGGACAGGGGGCCCCTGAGCAGTTCTTC. It encodes CASSPGQGAPEQFF.

The table lists this clonotype with a few counts. This chain uses TRBV20-1 with TRBJ2-7; 7 bases align to TRBD2. Germline V gives CDR1 DFQATT, CDR2 SNEGSKA (reference sequence). The trim removed 3 bases at V and 0 bases at J, leaving 8 bases unmatched. The CDR3 has 15 residues. The CDR3 DNA follows: TGCAGTGCTAGCTCCCCATCTAGCGGCTCCTACGAGCAGTACTTC. Translation gives CSASSPSSGSYEQYF.

The chain has TRBV5-1 and TRBJ2-6; 7 nucleotides align to TRBD1. This CDR3 region has 22 residues. Germline trimming cut 4 bases from V and 1 base from J; bases unmatched to any gene: 23. In germline, CDR1 is SGHRS, CDR2 YFSETQ. In nucleotides, the CDR3 is TGCGCCAGCAGCGGACGGGACAGTGTCCGGTCTCAGGTTTGGTCTGGGGCCAACGTCCTGACTTTC. It codes for CASSGRDSVRSQVWSGANVLTF. Full variable domain (rest looked up from reference TRBV5-1 and TRBJ2-6): KAGVTQTPRYLIKTRGQQVTLSCSPISGHRSVSWYQQTPGQGLQFLFEYFSETQRNKGNFPGRFSGRQFSNSRSEMNVSTLELGDSALYLCASSGRDSVRSQVWSGANVLTFGAGSRLTVL.

Points on this clonotype: A much larger clone lies a single base off, so this may be a read error. J is TRBJ2-1 and V is TRBV6-2 or TRBV6-3; TRBD2 is a possible D gene (6 bases). This CDR3 has 14 residues. Germline CDR1 and CDR2: MNHEY and SVGEGT. CDR3 nucleotides: TGTACCAGCAGAGGGGACTTCTCCTACAATGAGCAGTTCTTC. Encoded protein: CTSRGDFSYNEQFF.

The table lists this clonotype with a few counts. The rearrangement uses TRBV24-1 and TRBJ2-7; 9 bases are a match to TRBD1. The V and J ends lost 4 bases and 7 bases, in that order; junction bases with no gene match: 10. From germline, CDR1 is KGHDR and CDR2 SFDVKD. This CDR3 is 15 amino acids long. CDR3: CATSEGTGPTREQYF. The CDR3 DNA sequence: TGTGCCACCAGTGAGGGGACAGGGCCTACGAGGGAGCAGTACTTC.

This clonotype was observed a few times. J is TRBJ2-7 and V is TRBV20-1, with a weak D call TRBD2 (6 bases). This CDR3 has 15 amino acids. Germline-derived CDR1 and CDR2 are DFQATT and SNEGSKA (reference sequence). V was shortened by 1 base and J by 0 bases, with 13 bases between the two germline ends. CDR3 protein: CSARGAGGGSYEQYF. The CDR3 DNA is TGCAGTGCTAGAGGAGCCGGGGGAGGCTCCTACGAGCAGTACTTC.

V and J are TRBV20-1 and TRBJ2-1, with TRBD2 matching over 7 bases. The CDR3 sequence is 12 residues long. Germline V gives CDR1 DFQATT, CDR2 SNEGSKA (reference sequence). The V and J ends lost 7 bases and 8 bases, in that order; junction bases with no gene match: 8. The CDR3 loop reads CSEGGSKDEQFF. The CDR3 DNA reads as TGCAGTGAAGGCGGGAGTAAAGATGAGCAGTTCTTC.

The chain recombines TRBV25-1 with TRBJ1-2; D is ambiguous. The CDR3 is made up of 13 amino acids. Trimming stripped 2 bases from V and 2 bases from J, with 6 bases between. Germline V gene lookup returns CDR1 MGHDK and CDR2 SYGVNS. As DNA, the CDR3 is TGTGCCAGCAGTGAAGGGGAGAACTATGGCTACACCTTC. It specifies CASSEGENYGYTF.

The rearrangement links TRBV12-5 to TRBJ2-7; 10 nucleotides line up with TRBD1. This CDR3 contains 14 residues. Losses at the gene ends were 6 bases for V and 5 bases for J; bases not matched to a gene: 7. Per the germline V gene, CDR1 is LGHNT and CDR2 is FRNRAP. DNA for the CDR3: TGTGCTAGTGGCCAGCCGGGACAGGGGAACGAGCAGTACTTC. Amino acid sequence: CASGQPGQGNEQYF.

CDR3 sequence (DNA): TGTGCCAGCAGTTCTCGGGACAGGGCAGCAGATACGCAGTATTTT. Its translation is CASSSRDRAADTQYF. The chain carries TRBV28 and TRBJ2-3; 9 bases are shared with TRBD1. Germline CDR1 is MDHEN and CDR2 is SYDVKM. The CDR3 sequence is 15 residues long. The V and J ends lost 4 bases and 4 bases, in that order; junction bases with no gene match: 6.

This chain connects TRBV2 to TRBJ2-5; the D is unclear. Germline values: CDR1 SNHLY, CDR2 FYNNEI. The V and J ends lost 2 bases and 5 bases respectively, with 3 bases between them. This CDR3 has 11 residues. The CDR3 DNA sequence: TGTGCCAGCAGTGAATGGGAGACCCAGTACTTC. Translation: CASSEWETQYF. Full variable domain (missing parts from reference TRBV2 and TRBJ2-5): EPEVTQTPSHQVTQMGQEVILRCVPISNHLYFYWYRQILGQKVEFLVSFYNNEISEKSEIFDDQFSVERPDGSNFTLKIRSTKLEDSAMYFCASSEWETQYFGPGTRLLVL.

This clonotype has more than one count but fewer than ten. The chain recombines TRBV20-1 with TRBJ1-5; D unresolved. The germline CDR1 and CDR2 sequences are DFQATT and SNEGSKA (reference sequence). CDR3 length equals 15 residues. V lost 3 bases to trimming and J lost 0 bases, with 12 bases between them. CDR3 coding DNA: TGCAGTGCTAGTGCGCAGCAACATAGCAATCAGCCCCAGCATTTT. Residues: CSASAQQHSNQPQHF.

The chain's CDR3 is CSARRGTSGRGSNNEQFF. In DNA form, the CDR3 reads TGCAGTGCGCGACGGGGGACTAGCGGGAGAGGGTCCAACAATGAGCAGTTCTTC. The chain employs TRBV20-1 and TRBJ2-1; 14 bases match TRBD2. Germline V gene lookup returns CDR1 DFQATT and CDR2 SNEGSKA (reference sequence). The V gene end was trimmed by 6 bases and the J gene end by 5 bases; junction bases not matched to a gene: 15. The CDR3 covers 18 residues.

The table lists this clonotype with many counts. This chain connects TRBV5-6 to TRBJ1-1, with a tentative D call TRBD1 (5 bases). Germline-derived CDR1 and CDR2 are SGHDT and YYEEEE. CDR3 length equals 17 residues. Trimming stripped 0 bases from V and 1 base from J, with 16 bases between. CDR3 amino acids: CASSLERGGETNTEAFF. The CDR3 nucleotides read TGTGCCAGCAGCTTGGAGAGGGGAGGGGAAACGAACACTGAAGCTTTCTTT.

The V call is TRBV12-3 or TRBV12-4, the J call TRBJ2-3, with D possibly being TRBD1 or TRBD2 (5 bases each). The V gene lost 5 bases and the J gene lost 6 bases, with 15 bases spanning the gap. CDR3 length equals 14 residues. CDR3: CASSKPGTSDTQYF. The CDR3 DNA follows: TGTGCCAGCAGTAAGCCAGGGACCTCGGATACGCAGTATTTT.

J is TRBJ2-1 and V is TRBV4-1; 7 nucleotides agree with TRBD1. CDR3 size: 16 residues. CDR1 is MGHRA, CDR2 YSYEKL, per germline. Unmatched junction bases numbered 11, after V lost 4 bases and J lost 5 bases. The CDR3 DNA reads as TGCGCCAGCAGCCTTCCGACAGGGTCCGTCGACAATGAGCAGTTCTTC. Protein product: CASSLPTGSVDNEQFF.

This sequence joins TRBV12-3 or TRBV12-4 and TRBJ2-1, with 12 bases matching TRBD2. The V and J ends lost 4 bases and 9 bases, in that order; junction bases with no gene match: 10. The CDR3 spans 16 residues. This chain's CDR3 is CASSSASGRGLGEQFF. The DNA of the CDR3 is TGTGCCAGCAGTTCCGCTAGCGGGAGGGGACTTGGTGAGCAGTTCTTC.

The V call is TRBV20-1, the J call TRBJ1-1, with a possible D match to TRBD1 (6 bases). This CDR3 is built from 15 residues. Germline-derived CDR1 and CDR2 are DFQATT and SNEGSKA (reference sequence). V lost 3 bases and J lost 4, with 18 bases in between. The CDR3 here is CSASDGGGLTTEAFF. The CDR3 DNA follows: TGCAGTGCTAGTGACGGGGGCGGCCTTACCACTGAAGCTTTCTTT.

The chain links TRBV5-1 to TRBJ2-2, with 8 bases matching TRBD2. Germline CDR1 SGHRS, CDR2 YFSETQ. The CDR3 runs 16 residues. V was pared by 0 bases and J by 3 bases, with 4 bases of the junction left unmatched. The CDR3 region is CASSLAGGPYTGELFF. CDR3 bases: TGCGCCAGCAGCTTGGCGGGAGGGCCCTACACCGGGGAGCTGTTTTTT. The whole variable domain, remainder taken from reference TRBV5-1 and TRBJ2-2, is KAGVTQTPRYLIKTRGQQVTLSCSPISGHRSVSWYQQTPGQGLQFLFEYFSETQRNKGNFPGRFSGRQFSNSRSEMNVSTLELGDSALYLCASSLAGGPYTGELFFGEGSRLTVL.

Only one count was recorded for this clonotype. The chain uses TRBV7-9 and TRBJ2-3; D may be TRBD2 (6 bases). The length of the CDR3 is 16 residues. Germline V gene lookup returns CDR1 SEHNR and CDR2 FQNEAQ (reference sequence). V was shortened by 1 base and J by 0 bases, with 11 bases between the two germline ends. The CDR3 reads CASSLVAASSTDTQYF. CDR3 bases: TGTGCCAGCAGCTTAGTAGCGGCCTCTAGCACAGATACGCAGTATTTT. The full variable domain, in which reference TRBV7-9 and TRBJ2-3 provide the parts outside the CDR3, is DTGVSQNPRHKITKRGQNVTFRCDPISEHNRLYWYRQTLGQGPEFLTYFQNEAQLEKSRLLSDRFSAERPKGSFSTLEIQRTEQGDSAMYLCASSLVAASSTDTQYFGPGTRLTVL.

The V and J genes are TRBV20-1 and TRBJ1-2, with D possibly being TRBD1 (6 bases). CDR1 and CDR2 (germline): DFQATT, SNEGSKA (reference sequence). This CDR3 region has 13 residues. With 1 base removed from V and 8 bases from J, the gap between germline ends came to 14 bases. As DNA, the CDR3 is TGCAGTGCTAGAGGGGGGGGGGCTGGAGGCTACACCTTC. This gives the protein CSARGGGAGGYTF.

This chain joins TRBV20-1 and TRBJ2-3; weak D call: TRBD1 (6 bases). From germline, CDR1 is DFQATT and CDR2 SNEGSKA (reference sequence). This CDR3 region has 16 residues. The V and J ends lost 5 bases and 1 base respectively, with 19 bases between them. For the CDR3, the DNA is TGCAGTGCTCGGCCACCTCAGGGGCTGCGCACAGATACGCAGTATTTT. Protein product: CSARPPQGLRTDTQYF.

This clonotype appeared once. The chain combines TRBV27 with TRBJ1-1; no clear D gene. From germline, CDR1 is MNHEY and CDR2 SMNVEV (reference sequence). Trimming took 7 bases from V and 8 from J, leaving 5 bases between them. The CDR3 covers 9 residues. CDR3 sequence (DNA): TGTGCCAGCATTACGGAAGCTTTCTTT. Translating it yields CASITEAFF.

This clonotype was detected only a few times. The chain combines TRBV7-2 with TRBJ2-1, with 9 bases fitting TRBD2. Germline values: CDR1 SGHTA, CDR2 FQGNSA. The CDR3 has 17 amino acids. The V segment lost 7 bases and the J segment 0 bases; nucleotides outside the gene matches: 10. CDR3: CASTSTPSGNSYNEQFF. As DNA, the CDR3 is TGTGCCAGCACCTCCACCCCTAGCGGGAACTCCTACAATGAGCAGTTCTTC.